The next 24 T cell receptor beta chains were all read from a single sample in a study of blood T cell repertoires in COVID-19. Sequencing was performed with immunoSEQ multiplex PCR; in TCRdb, only in-frame clones are kept and a portion is missing. Altogether about 73,000 clones are present, around nine tenths being singletons, with the ten largest covering 5.1%. The specimen was peripheral blood. These receptors originate from a woman aged 18-29 years with acute or convalescent COVID-19.

V and J are TRBV18 and TRBJ2-7; the match to TRBD1 covers 7 bases. This CDR3 is 13 amino acids long. The V gene end was trimmed by 3 bases and the J gene end by 1 base; junction bases not matched to a gene: 0. From germline, CDR1 is KGHSH and CDR2 LQKENI. The CDR3 reads CASSPGQSYEQYF. The CDR3 region has the DNA TGTGCCAGCTCACCGGGACAGTCCTACGAGCAGTACTTC.

The rearrangement uses TRBV4-3 and TRBJ2-2, with 11 bases matching TRBD1. CDR1 and CDR2 (germline): LGHNA, YSLEER. The CDR3 spans 16 residues. The trim removed 4 bases at V and 5 bases at J, leaving 6 bases unmatched. CDR3 in DNA: TGCGCCAGCAGCCCGCGGACAGGGGGCGATACCGGGGAGCTGTTTTTT. Translating it yields CASSPRTGGDTGELFF.

This chain's CDR3 is CAIRPMTGLSSGNTIYF. The CDR3 DNA reads as TGTGCCATCAGACCCATGACAGGCCTCAGCTCTGGAAACACCATATATTTT. This chain joins TRBV10-3 and TRBJ1-3, with a tentative D call TRBD1 (6 bases). The CDR3 has 17 residues. Trimming left V 6 bases short and J 0 bases short, with 18 bases between. Germline CDR1 ENHRY, CDR2 SYGVKD.

This clone was picked up one time. The rearrangement links TRBV5-6 to TRBJ1-3; the D is unclear. The CDR3 runs to 15 residues. Germline V gene lookup returns CDR1 SGHDT and CDR2 YYEEEE. The V gene lost 0 bases and the J gene lost 0 bases, with 7 bases spanning the gap. The CDR3 here is CASSLGASSGNTIYF. The CDR3 nucleotides are TGTGCCAGCAGCTTGGGGGCCTCCTCTGGAAACACCATATATTTT.

CDR3 DNA: TGTGCCAGCAGCGCCATGACTAGCGTCGACGAGCAGTACTTC. Protein sequence: CASSAMTSVDEQYF. The rearrangement joins TRBV13 to TRBJ2-7; TRBD2 agrees at 8 bases. V lost 5 bases, J lost 5 bases, and 8 bases stayed unmatched. CDR1 and CDR2 from the germline V gene are PRHDT and FYEKMQ (reference sequence). The CDR3 has 14 amino acids. The full variable domain, with the rest looked up from reference TRBV13 and TRBJ2-7, is AAGVIQSPRHLIKEKRETATLKCYPIPRHDTVYWYQQGPGQDPQFLISFYEKMQSDKGSIPDRFSAQQFSDYHSELNMSSLELGDSALYFCASSAMTSVDEQYFGPGTRLTVT.

The chain links TRBV11-2 to TRBJ1-1; 7 nucleotides line up with TRBD1. The CDR3 is made up of 16 amino acids. J gave up 3 bases and V 5 bases, and 12 bases lay outside the gene matches. Germline-derived CDR1 and CDR2 are SGHAT and FQNNGV. The CDR3 DNA follows: TGTGCCAGCAGCCAGGGACAGAAACCAGTGGACACTGAAGCTTTCTTT. It is translated as CASSQGQKPVDTEAFF.

The chain combines TRBV20-1 with TRBJ2-3, with D hard to call. CDR3 size: 11 residues. Germline-derived CDR1 and CDR2 are DFQATT and SNEGSKA (reference sequence). Trimming took off 6 bases at V and 4 bases at J, with 8 bases between the two ends. The CDR3 loop reads CSATKSDTQYF. DNA of the CDR3: TGCAGTGCGACAAAATCAGATACGCAGTATTTT.

This chain joins TRBV2 and TRBJ1-2; TRBD1 aligns across 9 bases. The V and J ends lost 8 bases and 3 bases, in that order; junction bases with no gene match: 7. Germline CDR1 SNHLY, CDR2 FYNNEI. This CDR3 is built from 14 residues. This CDR3 is CASRRDRADYGYTF. The CDR3 region has the DNA TGTGCCAGCCGCCGGGACAGGGCCGACTATGGCTACACCTTC.

V gene TRBV6-5 combines with J gene TRBJ2-3; 9 bases fit TRBD1. Germline CDR1 and CDR2: MNHEY and SVGAGI. The CDR3 spans 15 residues. After removal of 10 bases from V and 1 base from J, the junction contained 9 bases not matched to a gene. The CDR3 spells CATHGQGIRTDTQYF. The CDR3 nucleotides read TGTGCCACCCATGGACAGGGGATACGCACAGATACGCAGTATTTT.

This clone has only one observation. This chain connects TRBV6-2 or TRBV6-3 to TRBJ1-5; TRBD1 matches 11 bases. Germline assignment: CDR1 MNHEY and CDR2 SVGEGT. Trimming at V came to 5 bases and at J to 8 bases, leaving 2 bases not matched to a gene. This CDR3 has 13 residues. The CDR3 loop reads CASSGQGAEPQHF. In DNA form, the CDR3 reads TGTGCCAGCAGTGGACAGGGGGCAGAGCCCCAGCATTTT.

The gene calls are TRBV7-8 and TRBJ2-2; D not resolved. Germline V CDR1 and CDR2: SGHVS, FQNEAQ. V was cut by 1 base and J by 0 bases, with 9 bases left in between. The CDR3 sequence is 16 residues long. CDR3 DNA sequence: TGTGCCAGCAGCTTAGTCCCAGAATCGAACACCGGGGAGCTGTTTTTT. This gives the protein CASSLVPESNTGELFF.

DNA of the CDR3: TGCAGCGCCACCACTAGCGGGGAGACCCAGTACTTC. It is translated as CSATTSGETQYF. The chain uses TRBV29-1 and TRBJ2-5; 9 bases agree with TRBD2. The junction had 5 bases not matched to a gene; V was cut back by 7 bases and J by 5 bases. The germline V gene encodes CDR1 SQVTM and CDR2 ANQGSEA. The CDR3 consists of 12 residues.

Turning to this clone: This specimen includes other DNA sequences encoding the same CDR3. The chain is built from TRBV5-1 and TRBJ2-3, with TRBD1 identical over 8 bases. Germline values: CDR1 SGHRS, CDR2 YFSETQ. J lost 1 base, V lost 3 bases, and 1 base had no gene match. The CDR3 loop spans 14 amino acids. The CDR3, as DNA: TGCGCCAGCAGCTCGGGACAGGGCACAGATACGCAGTATTTT. Encoded protein: CASSSGQGTDTQYF. The whole variable domain, remainder taken from reference TRBV5-1 and TRBJ2-3, is KAGVTQTPRYLIKTRGQQVTLSCSPISGHRSVSWYQQTPGQGLQFLFEYFSETQRNKGNFPGRFSGRQFSNSRSEMNVSTLELGDSALYLCASSSGQGTDTQYFGPGTRLTVL.

The chain joins TRBV7-6 to TRBJ1-4; 8 nucleotides agree with TRBD1. This CDR3 is built from 15 residues. V was clipped by 5 bases and J by 4 bases; unmatched bases: 6. The germline V gene has CDR1 SGHVS and CDR2 FNYEAQ. This CDR3 reads CASSLRTGSNEKLFF. The CDR3 region has the DNA TGTGCCAGCAGCCTTCGGACAGGGAGTAATGAAAAACTGTTTTTT.

The chain joins TRBV6-5 to TRBJ1-3, with TRBD1 as a possible D gene (6 bases). Germline assignment: CDR1 MNHEY and CDR2 SVGAGI. V lost 8 bases and J 1 base, leaving 15 bases between the germline ends. The CDR3 has 15 amino acids. The CDR3 reads CASLQLDRSGNTIYF. CDR3 bases: TGTGCCAGCCTCCAGTTAGACAGGTCTGGAAACACCATATATTTT.

The chain uses TRBV6-5 and TRBJ2-2; no clear D gene. Germline lookup yields CDR1 MNHEY and CDR2 SVGAGI. The CDR3 consists of 14 residues. Trimming removed 8 bases from V and 0 bases from J, with 10 bases in between. CDR3 region: CASYRSANTGELFF. CDR3 coding DNA: TGTGCCAGCTACCGTAGTGCGAACACCGGGGAGCTGTTTTTT.

V usage is TRBV11-2 and J usage is TRBJ1-3, with 7 positions matching TRBD1. Trimming removed 4 bases from V and 0 bases from J; junction bases left unmatched: 15. CDR3 length equals 19 residues. CDR1 is SGHAT and CDR2 is FQNNGV in the germline V gene. CDR3 DNA sequence: TGTGCCAGCAGCTGGGGGATAGAAAGGACAGGACACTCTGGAAACACCATATATTTT. It codes for CASSWGIERTGHSGNTIYF.

The chain has TRBV27 and TRBJ2-7; 7 nucleotides align to TRBD1. J lost 7 bases, V lost 0 bases, and 3 bases had no gene match. Per the germline V gene, CDR1 is MNHEY and CDR2 is SMNVEV (reference sequence). This CDR3 region has 13 residues. Here the CDR3 reads CASSLSSGGEQYF. The CDR3 bases are TGTGCCAGCAGTTTATCCTCAGGGGGTGAGCAGTACTTC.

V is TRBV4-1 and J is TRBJ1-1; D unclear. CDR1 is MGHRA and CDR2 is YSYEKL in the germline V gene. CDR3 size: 14 residues. V dropped 1 base and J dropped 4 bases, with 10 bases sitting between them. CDR3 sequence: CASSQGGLSTEAFF. The CDR3 DNA sequence: TGCGCCAGCAGCCAAGGCGGGTTGAGCACTGAAGCTTTCTTT.

Only one count was recorded for this clone. The chain uses TRBV7-2 and TRBJ1-2, with D possibly matching TRBD1 (5 bases). V lost 5 bases to trimming and J lost 8 bases, with 24 bases between them. Germline V gene sequence: CDR1 SGHTA, CDR2 FQGNSA. The CDR3 is made up of 16 amino acids. For the CDR3, the DNA is TGTGCCAGCAGCCTTCTAGGGGCACGGGTCTCGGAAGGCTACACCTTC. Its protein product is CASSLLGARVSEGYTF.

The rearrangement uses TRBV7-9 and TRBJ1-1, with TRBD1 as a possible D gene (5 bases). This CDR3 has 13 amino acids. In germline, CDR1 is SEHNR, CDR2 FQNEAQ (reference sequence). Between the trimmed V and J ends, which lost 1 base and 4 bases, there was a span of 7 bases. CDR3 sequence (DNA): TGTGCCAGCAGCTTAGTCGACAGCACTGAAGCTTTCTTT. Its translation is CASSLVDSTEAFF.

The gene calls are TRBV5-4 and TRBJ2-7, with D possibly TRBD1 on 5 matching bases. V lost 0 bases, J lost 2 bases, and 15 bases lay in between. Germline V CDR1 and CDR2: SGHNT, YYREEE (reference sequence). The CDR3 length is 16 residues. CDR3 sequence (DNA): TGTGCCAGCAGCTTGGTCGGCCAGGGAAACCCCTACGAGCAGTACTTC. Translation gives CASSLVGQGNPYEQYF.

This sequence joins TRBV3-1 (or the pseudogene TRBV3-2) and TRBJ1-1; 8 nucleotides line up with TRBD1. The junction had 5 bases not matched to a gene; V was cut back by 3 bases and J by 2 bases. This CDR3 has 15 amino acids. Germline V gene lookup returns CDR1 LGHDT and CDR2 YNNKEL (reference sequence). The DNA for the CDR3 is TGTGCCAGCAGCCAGCGGGGGACAGGAAACACTGAAGCTTTCTTT. Translated, it gives CASSQRGTGNTEAFF.

This chain links TRBV11-2 with TRBJ2-7; TRBD2 aligns across 15 bases. The CDR3 covers 17 residues. The V segment lost 6 bases and the J segment 4 bases; nucleotides outside the gene matches: 10. From germline, CDR1 is SGHAT and CDR2 FQNNGV. CDR3 bases: TGTGCCAGCAGACCCGGACTAGCGGGGGGGAGGCTTTACGAGCAGTACTTC. Its protein is CASRPGLAGGRLYEQYF.